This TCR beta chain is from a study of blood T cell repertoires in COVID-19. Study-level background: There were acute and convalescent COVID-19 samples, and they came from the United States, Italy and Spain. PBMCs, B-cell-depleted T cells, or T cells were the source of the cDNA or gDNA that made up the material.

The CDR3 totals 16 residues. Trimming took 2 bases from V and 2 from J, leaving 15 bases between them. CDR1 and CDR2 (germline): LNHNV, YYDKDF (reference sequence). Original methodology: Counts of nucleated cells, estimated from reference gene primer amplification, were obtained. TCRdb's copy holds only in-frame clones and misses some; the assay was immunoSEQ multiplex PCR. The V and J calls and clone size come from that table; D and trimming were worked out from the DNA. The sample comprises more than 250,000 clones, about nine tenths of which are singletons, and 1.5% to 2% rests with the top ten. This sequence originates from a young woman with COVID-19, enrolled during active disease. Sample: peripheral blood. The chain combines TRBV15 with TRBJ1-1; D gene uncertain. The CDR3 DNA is TGTGCCACCAGCAGAAGTCCGGGAGGGATAAACACTGAAGCTTTCTTT. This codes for CATSRSPGGINTEAFF.